This TCR beta chain was sequenced for a study of Graves' ophthalmopathy and Graves' hyperthyroidism. CDR3 length equals 15 residues. The ends were cut back, 3 bases at V and 2 bases at J, with 13 bases in the middle. Germline loops: CDR1 MNHEY, CDR2 SVGAGI. From RNA, the CDR3 regions of TCR beta chains were amplified and sequenced. First-round RT-PCR employed HTBI primers, with a second-round multiplex PCR after it. TCRdb fed the multiplex PCR reads into MiXCR, producing one record per CDR3 protein. This table holds around 520,000 distinct CDR3 sequences, roughly 39% found once. This chain links TRBV6-5 with TRBJ2-5; D remains unclear. Sample: peripheral blood or thyroid tissue (not recorded which). The receptor was derived from an adult man with Graves' hyperthyroidism. CDR3 residues: CASSYEDGVQETQYF. The CDR3 nucleotides read TGTGCCAGCAGTTATGAGGACGGAGTGCAAGAGACCCAGTACTTC.